The 14 T cell receptor beta chains reported below all come from one sample, sequenced in a study of early T cells in non-severe SARS-CoV-2 infection. TCRdb reanalysed the 5' RACE reads using MiXCR and keeps one entry per CDR3 protein. The table records about 81,000 distinct CDR3 sequences, less than 8% of them present only once. Material: whole blood. These receptors were obtained from an adult who was a healthcare worker with PCR-confirmed SARS-CoV-2 infection or an uninfected control (not recorded which).

This clonotype occurred a few times. The chain has TRBV7-2 and TRBJ2-7; D might be TRBD1 or TRBD2, each matching 7 bases. Germline V lookup: CDR1 SGHTA, CDR2 FQGNSA. The V end lost 7 bases, the J end lost 2 bases, and 15 bases lay between the germline ends. The CDR3 covers 14 residues. CDR3 bases: TGTGCCAGCACCAGGGACAGCGGGACCTACGAGCAGTACTTC. Amino acids: CASTRDSGTYEQYF.

In this sample, this clonotype turned up many times. This chain links TRBV11-2 with TRBJ1-6; tentatively, D is TRBD1 (5 bases). The CDR3 runs to 14 residues. With 8 bases removed from V and 7 bases from J, the gap between germline ends came to 15 bases. The germline CDR1 and CDR2 sequences are SGHAT and FQNNGV. The CDR3 sequence: CASRGALRNSPLHF. As DNA, the CDR3 is TGTGCCAGCCGAGGGGCACTCAGGAATTCACCCCTCCACTTT.

J is TRBJ2-7 and V is TRBV6-2 or TRBV6-3, with a tentative D call TRBD2 (6 bases). The CDR3 contains 14 residues. Trimming took 4 bases from V and 3 from J, leaving 13 bases between them. From germline, CDR1 is MNHEY and CDR2 SVGEGT. CDR3 sequence: CASSWREGFYEQYF. Here the CDR3 DNA reads TGTGCCAGCAGTTGGCGGGAAGGATTCTACGAGCAGTACTTC.

By share, this clonotype counts as medium-sized. The genes are TRBV6-6 and TRBJ2-3; D is unresolved. The CDR3 length is 11 residues. V was shortened by 5 bases and J by 6 bases, with 6 bases between the two germline ends. The germline V gene encodes CDR1 MNHNY and CDR2 SVGAGI (reference sequence). The CDR3 spells CASSSLDTQYF. The CDR3 DNA follows: TGTGCCAGCAGTAGCTTGGATACGCAGTATTTT.

This clonotype was picked up many times. The chain is built from TRBV7-2 and TRBJ2-5; no definite D call. Germline CDR1 reads SGHTA; CDR2 reads FQGNSA. V was pared by 3 bases and J by 3 bases, with 2 bases between. The length of the CDR3 is 11 residues. CDR3 loop: CASSFKETQYF. The CDR3, as DNA: TGTGCCAGCAGCTTCAAAGAGACCCAGTACTTC.

This chain uses TRBV5-1 with TRBJ2-1; D is uncertain. Trimming left V 4 bases short and J 1 base short, with 18 bases between. This CDR3 comprises 17 residues. The germline gives CDR1 SGHRS, CDR2 YFSETQ. CDR3 amino acids: CASSRFLSMESYNEQFF. The CDR3 DNA follows: TGCGCCAGCAGCCGATTCCTGAGTATGGAGTCCTACAATGAGCAGTTCTTC.

The chain recombines TRBV12-3 or TRBV12-4 with TRBJ2-7, with D possibly being TRBD1 or TRBD2 (6 bases each). V dropped 2 bases and J dropped 6 bases, with 11 bases sitting between them. This CDR3 comprises 13 residues. Here the CDR3 DNA reads TGTGCCAGCAGTTTACGGGGGCAGGTCGAGCAGTACTTC. Protein: CASSLRGQVEQYF.

This clonotype was recorded at least ten times. V and J are TRBV9 and TRBJ1-5; D is unresolved. The ends were cut back, 3 bases at V and 0 bases at J, with 10 bases in the middle. The CDR3 covers 15 residues. CDR1 SGDLS and CDR2 YYNGEE come from the germline V gene. In nucleotides, the CDR3 is TGTGCCAGCAGCGATTGGCCAGATAGCAATCAGCCCCAGCATTTT. Protein: CASSDWPDSNQPQHF.

This chain joins TRBV18 and TRBJ2-2, with D hard to call. Germline V CDR1 and CDR2: KGHSH, LQKENI. CDR3 size: 12 residues. Between the trimmed V and J ends, which lost 2 bases and 3 bases, there was a span of 1 base. The CDR3 here is CASSPYTGELFF. CDR3 DNA sequence: TGTGCCAGCTCACCATACACCGGGGAGCTGTTTTTT.

In its sample, this clonotype was seen many times. The chain has TRBV12-3 or TRBV12-4 and TRBJ1-5; 9 bases agree with TRBD1. The V gene end was trimmed by 5 bases and the J gene end by 5 bases; junction bases not matched to a gene: 4. The CDR3 loop spans 14 amino acids. DNA of the CDR3: TGTGCCAGCAGTCCTCGACAGGGGGATCAGCCCCAGCATTTT. Encoded protein: CASSPRQGDQPQHF.

This clonotype occurred many times. This chain connects TRBV29-1 to TRBJ2-7; D possibly uses TRBD1 or TRBD2 (6 bases each). V lost 3 bases to trimming and J lost 6 bases, with 18 bases between them. The CDR3 sequence is 14 residues long. CDR1 SQVTM and CDR2 ANQGSEA come from the germline V gene. The CDR3 spells CSVELPLGGSEQYF. The CDR3 DNA follows: TGCAGCGTTGAGCTACCTCTCGGGGGCTCCGAGCAGTACTTC.

The chain is built from TRBV6-6 and TRBJ2-3; the D is unclear. The germline V gene has CDR1 MNHNY and CDR2 SVGAGI (reference sequence). The germline V and J ends were trimmed by 11 bases and 1 base, with 7 bases remaining between them. This CDR3 has 11 residues. CDR3 protein: CAAQGTDTQYF. The DNA for the CDR3 is TGTGCCGCTCAGGGCACAGATACGCAGTATTTT.

The rearrangement links TRBV7-9 to TRBJ2-1; D not resolved. This CDR3 is 15 amino acids long. V dropped 0 bases and J dropped 4 bases, with 10 bases sitting between them. Germline CDR1 and CDR2: SEHNR and FQNEAQ (reference sequence). The CDR3 nucleotides are TGTGCCAGCAGCTTAGCCGGGCCCGATTACAATGAGCAGTTCTTC. This gives the protein CASSLAGPDYNEQFF.

The sample holds many counts of this clonotype. The chain employs TRBV28 and TRBJ1-1; D is ambiguous. Per the germline V gene, CDR1 is MDHEN and CDR2 is SYDVKM. V dropped 3 bases and J dropped 11 bases, with 10 bases sitting between them. The CDR3 length is 11 residues. The CDR3 region has the DNA TGTGCCAGCAGTTTGTGGGGTCGGGCTTTCTTT. Translating gives CASSLWGRAFF. The full variable domain, in which reference TRBV28 and TRBJ1-1 provide the parts outside the CDR3, is DVKVTQSSRYLVKRTGEKVFLECVQDMDHENMFWYRQDPGLGLRLIYFSYDVKMKEKGDIPEGYSVSREKKERFSLILESASTNQTSMYLCASSLWGRAFFGQGTRLTVV.